This T cell receptor (beta chain) appears in the sequencing data of a study of cytomegalovirus exposure and HLA in healthy donors. Study information: Early released data comprised 80 million to 100 million unique TCRs from HLA-typed donors.

Findings and caveats of the study: A later analysis linked a missense DCLRE1C variant to TCR beta V- and J-gene trimming. TCR association rates varied by HLA locus in a later analysis, with DRB1 highest and HLA-C lowest.

The PCR contained 60 Vbeta and 13 Jbeta primers. Using immunoSEQ multiplex PCR, the repertoire was profiled, and TCRdb retains in-frame clones only, with some absent. The table counts under 200,000 clones; less than 0.95% lies in the top ten. With respect to this clone: The antigen is undetermined.

This TCR derives from a woman aged 18-29 years in good health and CMV-seropositive. Specimen: PBMCs.

DNA for the CDR3: TGTGCCAGCAGTTTACAGGGGGCGCTGAGCAATCAGCCCCAGCATTTT. Amino acid sequence: CASSLQGALSNQPQHF. The chain joins TRBV27 to TRBJ1-5; TRBD1 agrees at 8 bases. Germline CDR1 reads MNHEY; CDR2 reads SMNVEV (reference sequence). The CDR3 totals 16 residues. The V segment lost 2 bases and the J segment 1 base; nucleotides outside the gene matches: 4.